The clone carrying this TCR beta chain was seen at least ten times. The antigen is not known. Template-switch 5'RACE cDNA synthesis added a 10-nucleotide unique molecular identifier. TCRdb processed the 5' RACE reads anew with MiXCR; each CDR3 protein has one entry. The sample lists tens of thousands of distinct CDR3 sequences, roughly 15% occurring once. Documented time point: longitudinal time-point 1 (baseline). Where libraries were unsorted, they were derived from 2 million PBMCs stored at -80 degrees C. The data belong to a study of neurological immune-mediated disorders. Study-level points and caveats: There were no CDR3 amino acid sequences shared by expanded clones across subjects, a result suggesting private repertoires in all groups.

Germline CDR1 MGHDK, CDR2 SYGVNS. The V and J ends lost 4 bases and 0 bases respectively, with 22 bases between them. This CDR3 has 18 residues. Sequenced: PBMCs. This chain uses TRBV25-1 with TRBJ2-7; D is uncertain. The source of this sequence is a female donor with HTLV-1-associated myelopathy (HAM/TSP). DNA of the CDR3: TGTGCCAGCAGTGCCCCGCGGCCCTTGAACAAATCCTCCTACGAGCAGTACTTC. Its translation is CASSAPRPLNKSSYEQYF.